What follows describes a single T cell receptor (beta chain). The repertoire was sequenced with immunoSEQ multiplex PCR; TCRdb's copy has only in-frame clones and lacks some. The sample has approximately 12,000 clones, about two thirds seen once. Trimming removed 7 bases at V and 5 bases at J, with 15 bases between. Germline CDR1 and CDR2: MDHEN and SYDVKM. The CDR3 covers 14 residues. This sample is drawn from a study of chemoradiotherapy in HPV16-positive cancers. Sampling was conducted from a patient who underwent chemoradiotherapy. This rearrangement joins TRBV28 to TRBJ2-1; D is perhaps TRBD2 (7 bases). The sequence derives from a human donor with HPV-associated anogenital cancer. CDR3 DNA: TGTGCCAGCACACGGGGGGCGTTGGACAATGAGCAGTTCTTC. Translation: CASTRGALDNEQFF.